This T cell receptor (beta chain) emerged from a study of cytomegalovirus exposure and HLA in healthy donors (dated by TCRdb to 2016 to 2017). About the study as a whole: The 650 to 800 repertoires of the first cohort and the approximately 110 validation repertoires were produced on the same platform, according to a later analysis. The aim of the study was to test whether cataloging public T cell receptors could identify signatures of past pathogen exposure. A separate validation cohort of approximately 120 different subjects was used in addition to the 666-subject first cohort. The study combined high-throughput TCR immunosequencing, statistical association of individual TCRs with disease status, and machine learning to predict cytomegalovirus infection status.

Library preparation was by the immunoSEQ multiplex PCR assay. Processing in the source paper ran as follows. To diagnose cytomegalovirus status from the catalog of TCR beta chain sequences, a statistical classification framework was built. TCRdb took over this immuneACCESS table, retaining in-frame rearrangements with V and J assigned. Such tables are incomplete; in checked studies, under half of the missing clones stem from an unresolved V gene, and the remainder is unexplained. V and J calls and clone size are those listed in that table; D and trimming were worked out from the DNA. This sample gives some 150,000 clones in total; about 86% of them show up just once. The ten largest account for 2% to 2.5% of the sample. The investigation overall reported the following: A total of 164 TCR beta chains were listed by the study as associated with cytomegalovirus. A later analysis lacked HLA typing for the validation cohort, so it scored co-occurrence in that cohort across all 110 or so repertoires. Across donors, most TCR sequences were observed very rarely, whereas some public TCRs were present in many individuals. Subsequent analysis determined that TCRs grouped into clusters in the first cohort also showed a tendency toward co-occurrence across the 120 or so validation repertoires, and approximately 94% of cluster scores exceeded 0. In vitro tests confirmed that a few of the cytomegalovirus-associated TCR beta chains recognize cytomegalovirus antigens. The authors suggested that the approach could potentially be extended to other disease states and immunological phenotypes. Cytomegalovirus status was reported to be diagnosed by the classifier with high specificity and sensitivity in both the original and validation cohorts.

Compared with germline, V lacks 0 bases and J lacks 5 bases; bases without a gene match: 1. Spanning cysteine to phenylalanine, the CDR3 consists of 15 amino acids. CDR3 DNA only is kept here, 45 bases in frame from base 1. The germline V gene provides CDR1 MNHEY and CDR2 SVGAGI. Points on this clone: No cognate antigen has been identified for it. It has no much larger one-base neighbor in the sample; base qualities were not kept.

The donors were included in the validation cohort of some 110 subjects, a group kept apart from the roughly 680-subject first cohort. The specimen sequenced was PBMCs. The sequence is built from TRBV6-5 and TRBJ2-2; TRBD1 matches 9 bases in the middle. The receptor was derived from a human donor in good health. The CDR3 has the sequence CASSYSGTGTGELFF. The bases read TGTGCCAGCAGTTACTCAGGGACAGGGACCGGGGAGCTGTTTTTT.